Listed here are 2 T cell receptor beta chains from one sample, sequenced in a study of blood T cell repertoires in COVID-19. Libraries were prepared by immunoSEQ multiplex PCR; TCRdb keeps only in-frame clonotypes and omits some of them. Here the sample spans tens of thousands of clones, roughly 80% being singletons. What was sequenced was peripheral blood. These receptor sequences come from a man older than 75 with active or convalescent COVID-19.

The chain recombines TRBV28 with TRBJ2-4; TRBD2 aligns across 15 bases. V was pared by 6 bases and J by 0 bases, with 6 bases of the junction left unmatched. Germline values: CDR1 MDHEN, CDR2 SYDVKM. The CDR3 length is 18 residues. CDR3 DNA sequence: TGTGCCAGCAGCCGTTGGACTAGCGGGGGGGTAGCCAAAAACATTCAGTACTTC. Translating it yields CASSRWTSGGVAKNIQYF.

This chain joins TRBV9 and TRBJ1-5; tentative D call: TRBD1 (6 bases). This CDR3 comprises 15 residues. Trimming removed 5 bases at V and 7 bases at J, with 19 bases between. Germline-derived CDR1 and CDR2 are SGDLS and YYNGEE. CDR3 loop: CASSTTPGVEQPQHF. The CDR3 nucleotides are TGTGCCAGCAGTACCACCCCAGGGGTTGAACAGCCCCAGCATTTT.